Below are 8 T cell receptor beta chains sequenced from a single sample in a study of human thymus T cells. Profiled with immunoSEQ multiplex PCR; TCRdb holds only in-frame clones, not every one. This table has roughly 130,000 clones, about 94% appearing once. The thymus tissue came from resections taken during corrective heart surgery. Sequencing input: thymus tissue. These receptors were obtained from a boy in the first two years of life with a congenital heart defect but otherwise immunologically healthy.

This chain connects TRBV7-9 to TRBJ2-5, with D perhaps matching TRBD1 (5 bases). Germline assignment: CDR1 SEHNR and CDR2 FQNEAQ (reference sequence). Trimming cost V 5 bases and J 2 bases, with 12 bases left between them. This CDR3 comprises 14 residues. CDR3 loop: CASSPTGFQETQYF. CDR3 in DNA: TGTGCCAGCAGCCCCACAGGTTTTCAAGAGACCCAGTACTTC.

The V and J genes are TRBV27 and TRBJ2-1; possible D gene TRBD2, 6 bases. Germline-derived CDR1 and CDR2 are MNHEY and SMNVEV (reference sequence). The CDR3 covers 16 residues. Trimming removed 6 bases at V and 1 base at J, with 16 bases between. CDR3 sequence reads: CASSPTSPLSYNEQFF. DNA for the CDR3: TGTGCCAGCAGCCCTACTAGCCCTCTATCCTACAATGAGCAGTTCTTC.

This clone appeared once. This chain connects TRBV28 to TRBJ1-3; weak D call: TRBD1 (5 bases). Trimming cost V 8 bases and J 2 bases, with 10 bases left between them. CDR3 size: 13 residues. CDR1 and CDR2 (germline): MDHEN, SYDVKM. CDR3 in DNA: TGTGCCAGCGGCGGGGCCGCTGGAAACACCATATATTTT. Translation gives CASGGAAGNTIYF.

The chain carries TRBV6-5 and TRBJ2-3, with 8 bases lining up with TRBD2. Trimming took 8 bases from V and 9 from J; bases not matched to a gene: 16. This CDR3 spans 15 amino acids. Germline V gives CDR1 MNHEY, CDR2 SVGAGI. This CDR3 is CASRPSGGDLRTQYF. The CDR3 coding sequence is TGTGCCAGCCGACCGTCGGGGGGGGACCTCCGAACGCAGTATTTT.

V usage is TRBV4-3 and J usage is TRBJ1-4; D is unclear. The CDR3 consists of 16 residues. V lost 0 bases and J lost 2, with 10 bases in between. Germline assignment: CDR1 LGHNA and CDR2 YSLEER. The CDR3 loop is CASSQDNGPTNEKLFF. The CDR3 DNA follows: TGCGCCAGCAGCCAAGACAACGGGCCTACTAATGAAAAACTGTTTTTT.

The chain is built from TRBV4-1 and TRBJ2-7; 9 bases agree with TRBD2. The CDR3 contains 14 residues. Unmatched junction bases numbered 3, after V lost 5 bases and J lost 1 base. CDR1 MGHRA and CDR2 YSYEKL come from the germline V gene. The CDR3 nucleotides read TGCGCCAGCAGCTTAGCGGGGGAGTCCTACGAGCAGTACTTC. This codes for CASSLAGESYEQYF.

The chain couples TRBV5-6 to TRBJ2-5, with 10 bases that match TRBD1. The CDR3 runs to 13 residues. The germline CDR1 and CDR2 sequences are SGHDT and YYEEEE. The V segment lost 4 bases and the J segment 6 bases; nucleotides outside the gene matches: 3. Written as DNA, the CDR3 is TGTGCCAGCAGCCGGGACAGGGGAAAGACCCAGTACTTC. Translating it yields CASSRDRGKTQYF.

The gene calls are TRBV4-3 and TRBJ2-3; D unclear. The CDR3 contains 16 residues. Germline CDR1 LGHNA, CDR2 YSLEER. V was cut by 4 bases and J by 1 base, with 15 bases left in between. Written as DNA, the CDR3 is TGCGCCAGCAGCCCCGGTTCGGCCCATGGCACAGATACGCAGTATTTT. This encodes CASSPGSAHGTDTQYF.